Each of the 23 T cell receptor beta chains below was sequenced from the same sample in a study of prognosis after radiotherapy for stage I lung cancer. Starting from genomic DNA, TCR beta CDR3 was amplified through two-round multiplex PCR. First-round PCR used primers specific to each TRBV and TRBJ gene. One entry per CDR3 protein results from TCRdb running MiXCR on the multiplex PCR reads. The table lists about 34,000 distinct CDR3 sequences, approximately 36% of them singletons. This specimen was PBMCs, taken before or after stereotactic body radiation therapy (not recorded which). The receptors here all came from a donor over 45 with non-small cell lung cancer.

The CDR3 bases are TGCAGTGCTGGACGGGACAGGGAATACGAGCAGTACTTC. It codes for CSAGRDREYEQYF. The J gene is TRBJ2-7, the V gene TRBV20-1, with 9 bases that match TRBD1. The ends lost 5 bases at V and 4 bases at J; junction bases unmatched: 6. In germline, CDR1 is DFQATT, CDR2 SNEGSKA (reference sequence). The CDR3 consists of 13 residues.

Comment on this clonotype: At one end the junction does not follow the germline gene, possibly because of a read error. Written as DNA, the CDR3 is TGTGCCTGGAGCGACGGACTGCGTGAAGCGTTCTTT. It is translated as CAWSDGLREAFF. V and J are TRBV30 and TRBJ1-1; no firm D call. The germline V gene encodes CDR1 GTSNPN and CDR2 SVGIG (reference sequence). The CDR3 has 12 amino acids. The whole variable domain, remainder taken from reference TRBV30 and TRBJ1-1, is SQTIHQWPATLVQPVGSPLSLECTVEGTSNPNLYWYRQAAGRGLQLLFYSVGIGQISSEVPQNLSASRPQDRQFILSSKKLLLSDSGFYLCAWSDGLREAFFGQGTRLTVV.

To note about this clonotype: One junction end does not reproduce the germline sequence, and a read error may be involved. The chain recombines TRBV2 with TRBJ2-2; 10 nucleotides agree with TRBD1. In germline, CDR1 is SNHLY, CDR2 FYNNEI. This CDR3 has 14 residues. CDR3 coding DNA: TGTGCCAGCAACCGACAGGGGGCATCTGGGGGGCTGTTTTTT. Protein: CASNRQGASGGLFF.

This clonotype was seen ten or more times. This sequence joins TRBV5-1 and TRBJ2-7; 9 nucleotides align to TRBD1. V shed 1 base, J shed 4 bases, and the junction held 6 bases outside the gene matches. Per germline, CDR1 SGHRS and CDR2 YFSETQ. CDR3 size: 15 residues. The CDR3 sequence: CASSLNRGQGYEQYF. CDR3 DNA sequence: TGCGCCAGCAGCTTGAACAGGGGGCAAGGATACGAGCAGTACTTC.

This clonotype was recorded at least ten times. The chain links TRBV11-2 to TRBJ2-1; 9 bases agree with TRBD2. Germline CDR1 is SGHAT and CDR2 is FQNNGV. The CDR3 is made up of 18 amino acids. J was trimmed by 0 bases and V by 0 bases; bases with no gene match: 6. The chain's CDR3 is CASSLDFFSGSSYNEQFF. CDR3 DNA: TGTGCCAGCAGCTTAGACTTTTTTAGCGGGAGCTCCTACAATGAGCAGTTCTTC.

This clonotype turned up a few times. This chain uses TRBV6-2 or TRBV6-3 with TRBJ1-2; TRBD1 matches 7 bases. Germline CDR1 reads MNHEY; CDR2 reads SVGEGT. The CDR3 contains 15 residues. Trimming at V came to 10 bases and at J to 3 bases, leaving 14 bases not matched to a gene. CDR3 nucleotides: TGTGCCACCCTCCCCGGGGGACAGACGCACTATGGCTACACCTTC. It translates to CATLPGGQTHYGYTF.

This clonotype is categorized as medium-sized. CDR3 in amino acids: CASSYSATGGYEQYF. CDR3 bases: TGTGCCAGCAGTTACTCCGCGACAGGGGGTTACGAGCAGTACTTC. The J gene is TRBJ2-7, the V gene TRBV6-5, with 9 bases fitting TRBD1. Per germline, CDR1 MNHEY and CDR2 SVGAGI. CDR3 length: 15 residues. V lost 0 bases and J lost 4; bases outside the gene matches: 4.

The table lists this clonotype with many counts. The rearrangement uses TRBV20-1 and TRBJ2-1, with 9 bases fitting TRBD2. After removal of 0 bases from V and 5 bases from J, the junction contained 5 bases not matched to a gene. The CDR3 spans 15 residues. Germline CDR1 and CDR2: DFQATT and SNEGSKA (reference sequence). CDR3 sequence reads: CSARDGAGGNNEQFF. The CDR3 coding sequence is TGCAGTGCTAGAGATGGAGCGGGAGGTAACAATGAGCAGTTCTTC.

The V gene is TRBV7-2, the J gene TRBJ2-5; tentatively, D is TRBD2 (6 bases). V lost 0 bases and J 2 bases, leaving 13 bases between the germline ends. The germline CDR1 and CDR2 sequences are SGHTA and FQGNSA. This CDR3 is 16 amino acids long. The CDR3 region has the DNA TGTGCCAGCAGCTTAGCGGTCGGGGCGGGACAAGAGACCCAGTACTTC. It yields the protein CASSLAVGAGQETQYF.

As for this clonotype: Its ends do not fully match the called genes, so a read error is possible. The chain employs TRBV25-1 and TRBJ2-5; D call uncertain. Germline CDR1 MGHDK, CDR2 SYGVNS. The CDR3 runs 15 residues. CDR3 sequence: CASSEFLGFEETKYF. The DNA for the CDR3 is TGTGCCAGCAGTGAATTTCTGGGCTTTGAAGAGACCAAGTACTTC.

This clonotype was detected only a few times. The germline gene is not matched at one end of the junction; a read error may be the cause. The chain combines TRBV10-3 with TRBJ2-7, with 8 positions matching TRBD1. Germline CDR1 is ENHRY and CDR2 is SYGVKD. CDR3 size: 15 residues. The CDR3 coding sequence is TGTGCCGTCAGTGAAAGACAGGGGTCGCTGCGGGGGCAGTACTTC. As protein: CAVSERQGSLRGQYF.

This clonotype has a count of ten or more. This chain links TRBV7-8 with TRBJ1-6; no clear D gene. Germline CDR1 SGHVS, CDR2 FQNEAQ. Between the trimmed V and J ends, which lost 1 base and 8 bases, there was a span of 0 bases. This CDR3 spans 11 amino acids. As DNA, the CDR3 is TGTGCCAGCAGCTTAGATTCACCCCTCCACTTT. Amino acids: CASSLDSPLHF.

This clonotype showed up just once. A much more abundant neighbour one base away suggests this may be a read error. This chain links TRBV25-1 with TRBJ2-5; D is undetermined. The CDR3 totals 14 residues. From germline, CDR1 is MGHDK and CDR2 SYGVNS. V was cut by 8 bases and J by 5 bases, with 18 bases left in between. The CDR3 protein is CASFYRGRCETQYF. The DNA for the CDR3 is TGTGCCAGCTTCTATCGCGGCAGGTGTGAGACCCAGTACTTC.

This clonotype was picked up many times. The rearrangement uses TRBV6-1 and TRBJ2-5; TRBD1 agrees at 8 bases. V gave up 5 bases and J gave up 1 base; unmatched junction bases: 3. Germline V gives CDR1 MNHNS, CDR2 SASEGT. The CDR3 length is 14 residues. CDR3 coding DNA: TGTGCCAGCAGTCGAGACAGGGGCCAAGAGACCCAGTACTTC. This sequence encodes CASSRDRGQETQYF.

This clonotype was seen ten or more times. The rearrangement links TRBV7-9 to TRBJ2-7; 7 bases line up with TRBD2. Germline V gene sequence: CDR1 SEHNR, CDR2 FQNEAQ (reference sequence). This CDR3 has 15 amino acids. J was trimmed by 3 bases and V by 1 base; bases with no gene match: 6. The DNA of the CDR3 is TGTGCCAGCAGCTTAGGGAGCGGGAAGGGCTACGAGCAGTACTTC. Protein product: CASSLGSGKGYEQYF.

This clonotype was seen at least ten times. The rearrangement links TRBV27 to TRBJ1-2; the D is unclear. Germline CDR1 MNHEY, CDR2 SMNVEV (reference sequence). CDR3 length equals 13 residues. Trimming pared 2 bases from V and 4 bases from J, leaving 8 bases between. CDR3 bases: TGTGCCAGCAGTTTACGCCGGAGCTATGGCTACACCTTC. It is translated as CASSLRRSYGYTF.

At least ten counts were recorded for this clonotype. This chain links TRBV6-5 with TRBJ2-7; no definite D call. The V gene's germline CDR1 is MNHEY and CDR2 SVGAGI. The CDR3 covers 14 residues. V was trimmed by 0 bases and J by 3 bases, leaving 9 bases between them. The CDR3 loop is CASSYSRPFYEQYF. In DNA, the CDR3 is TGTGCCAGCAGTTACTCGAGACCGTTCTACGAGCAGTACTTC.

On this clonotype: It differs at one base from a far larger clone, so likely a read error. CDR3 bases: TGTGCCAGCAGTTACTCGCCCGGGACTTGGTACGAGCAGTACTTC. Translated, it gives CASSYSPGTWYEQYF. The rearrangement links TRBV6-4 to TRBJ2-7, with TRBD2 as a possible D gene (6 bases). CDR3 length: 15 amino acids. Germline V gives CDR1 MRHNA, CDR2 SNTAGT.

The table lists this clonotype with many counts. The genes are TRBV24-1 and TRBJ2-1; no firm D call. Trimming pared 4 bases from V and 15 bases from J, leaving 24 bases between. Per germline, CDR1 KGHDR and CDR2 SFDVKD. The CDR3 runs to 15 residues. Here the CDR3 DNA reads TGTGCCACCAGTGACAGAACAAAGACTTCCCGCTCCCTGTTCTTC. Its protein is CATSDRTKTSRSLFF.

Turning to this clonotype: This clone may be a read error of a much larger clone one base away. The V and J genes are TRBV5-4 and TRBJ2-7; the D call may be TRBD1 or TRBD2 (5 bases each). This CDR3 comprises 15 residues. Germline CDR1 reads SGHNT; CDR2 reads YYREEE (reference sequence). V lost 0 bases and J lost 5, with 15 bases in between. The CDR3 coding sequence is TGTGCCAGCAGCTTGGACCCGACAGTCGGGGACGAGCAGTACTTC. It is translated as CASSLDPTVGDEQYF.

This clonotype occurred many times. The chain combines TRBV20-1 with TRBJ1-1; no clear D. Germline V lookup: CDR1 DFQATT, CDR2 SNEGSKA (reference sequence). Trimming left V 8 bases short and J 5 bases short, with 18 bases between. The CDR3 is 13 amino acids. DNA for the CDR3: TGCAGTCCCAGCCCACCTCTGAGGACTGAAGCTTTCTTT. This sequence encodes CSPSPPLRTEAFF.

On this clonotype itself: Given a far larger clone just one base away, this is likely a sequencing read error. This sequence joins TRBV6-1 and TRBJ2-6, with D unclear. V was clipped by 4 bases and J by 0 bases, with 7 bases between them. The germline CDR1 and CDR2 sequences are MNHNS and SASEGT. This CDR3 has 15 residues. CDR3 DNA: TGTGCCAGCAGTGTCGTGACCTCTGGGGCCAACGTCCTGACTTTC. Translated, it gives CASSVVTSGANVLTF.

In DNA, the CDR3 is TGTGCCACCGCTGGGGGTGTGACGGAGACCCAGTACTTC. It yields the protein CATAGGVTETQYF. The V and J genes are TRBV24-1 and TRBJ2-5; D is perhaps TRBD1 or TRBD2 (5 bases each). Trimming removed 9 bases at V and 5 bases at J, with 15 bases between. The CDR3 covers 13 residues. In germline, CDR1 is KGHDR, CDR2 SFDVKD.